What follows are 21 T cell receptor beta chains derived from one specimen sequenced in a study of cytomegalovirus exposure and HLA in healthy donors. Repertoires were generated with immunoSEQ multiplex PCR, while TCRdb's copy carries only in-frame clones and drops some. The repertoire consists of roughly 110,000 clones, with less than 90% occurring once and the leading ten covering less than 2%. Input material: PBMCs. Every receptor here comes from a woman aged 18-30 years in good health and CMV-seropositive.

V gene TRBV5-1 combines with J gene TRBJ2-2; perhaps TRBD2 as D (6 bases). Germline CDR1 SGHRS, CDR2 YFSETQ. V lost 2 bases to trimming and J lost 2 bases, with 13 bases between them. This CDR3 region has 16 residues. CDR3: CASSFSGGANTGELFF. CDR3 nucleotide sequence: TGCGCCAGCAGCTTCTCAGGCGGGGCAAACACCGGGGAGCTGTTTTTT. Drawing the rest from reference TRBV5-1 and TRBJ2-2, the complete variable domain is KAGVTQTPRYLIKTRGQQVTLSCSPISGHRSVSWYQQTPGQGLQFLFEYFSETQRNKGNFPGRFSGRQFSNSRSEMNVSTLELGDSALYLCASSFSGGANTGELFFGEGSRLTVL.

The chain couples TRBV28 to TRBJ2-6; a possible D gene is TRBD2 (5 bases). V lost 9 bases to trimming and J lost 2 bases, with 8 bases between them. This CDR3 comprises 13 residues. Germline lookup yields CDR1 MDHEN and CDR2 SYDVKM. The CDR3 reads CASNGAGANVLTF. Written as DNA, the CDR3 is TGTGCCAGTAACGGGGCTGGGGCCAACGTCCTGACTTTC. The full variable domain, completed using reference TRBV28 and TRBJ2-6, is DVKVTQSSRYLVKRTGEKVFLECVQDMDHENMFWYRQDPGLGLRLIYFSYDVKMKEKGDIPEGYSVSREKKERFSLILESASTNQTSMYLCASNGAGANVLTFGAGSRLTVL.

The gene calls are TRBV6-5 and TRBJ1-3, with no clear D. The CDR3 spans 13 residues. Germline V CDR1 and CDR2: MNHEY, SVGAGI. The V end was cut by 5 bases, the J end by 2 bases, with 7 bases between. CDR3 amino acids: CASSRVTGNTIYF. The CDR3 coding sequence is TGTGCCAGCAGTCGCGTAACTGGAAACACCATATATTTT.

This clone was found once. The V gene is TRBV25-1, the J gene TRBJ2-5; 12 nucleotides agree with TRBD2. CDR1 and CDR2 (germline): MGHDK, SYGVNS. Germline trimming cut 8 bases from V and 0 bases from J; bases unmatched to any gene: 4. The CDR3 runs to 15 residues. The CDR3 nucleotides read TGTGCCAGCCTATGGACTAGCGGGGACCAAGAGACCCAGTACTTC. It encodes CASLWTSGDQETQYF.

This clone was picked up a small number of times. The V and J genes are TRBV6-1 and TRBJ1-1; D is ambiguous. Germline V gene lookup returns CDR1 MNHNS and CDR2 SASEGT. Trimming left V 6 bases short and J 4 bases short, with 15 bases between. The CDR3 consists of 14 residues. The CDR3: CASRPSGDGTEAFF. For the CDR3, the DNA is TGTGCCAGCAGGCCATCCGGGGATGGCACTGAAGCTTTCTTT.

The J gene is TRBJ2-4, the V gene TRBV21-1; the table's D call, TRBD1, has no DNA check behind it. TRBV21-1 has pseudogene status. The CDR3 totals 12 residues. In nucleotides, the CDR3 is TGTGCCAGCAGCAGCAGGAAAAACATTCAGTACTTC. Protein product: CASSSRKNIQYF.

This sequence joins TRBV6-6 and TRBJ1-1; 7 bases fit TRBD1. Trimming removed 6 bases from V and 1 base from J; junction bases left unmatched: 8. The CDR3 is 15 amino acids. Germline V gives CDR1 MNHNY, CDR2 SVGAGI (reference sequence). CDR3 loop: CASSHTRTGNTEAFF. The DNA for the CDR3 is TGTGCCAGCAGCCATACACGGACAGGGAACACTGAAGCTTTCTTT.

The rearrangement uses TRBV11-2 and TRBJ1-1, with 8 nucleotides matching TRBD1. The CDR3 extends over 16 amino acids. Germline V gene sequence: CDR1 SGHAT, CDR2 FQNNGV. The V and J ends lost 4 bases and 4 bases, in that order; junction bases with no gene match: 11. For the CDR3, the DNA is TGTGCCAGCAGCTACACAACCGGACAGGGCTCCACTGAAGCTTTCTTT. Translated, it gives CASSYTTGQGSTEAFF. Using reference TRBV11-2 and TRBJ1-1 for the parts outside the CDR3, the full variable domain is EAGVAQSPRYKIIEKRQSVAFWCNPISGHATLYWYQQILGQGPKLLIQFQNNGVVDDSQLPKDRFSAERLKGVDSTLKIQPAKLEDSAVYLCASSYTTGQGSTEAFFGQGTRLTVV.

The chain is built from TRBV11-3 and TRBJ2-3, with D unresolved. The CDR3 has 12 amino acids. From germline, CDR1 is SGHNT and CDR2 YENEEA. Trimming stripped 3 bases from V and 3 bases from J, with 4 bases between. CDR3 in amino acids: CASSFRTDTQYF. CDR3 sequence (DNA): TGTGCCAGCAGCTTTAGAACAGATACGCAGTATTTT.

The chain links TRBV14 to TRBJ2-1; D is ambiguous. Germline assignment: CDR1 SGHDN and CDR2 FVKESK. V lost 0 bases and J lost 0, with 15 bases in between. The CDR3 has 18 residues. The CDR3 nucleotides are TGTGCCAGCAGCCAAGACCACTTTAGCCTGAGCTCCTACAATGAGCAGTTCTTC. It encodes CASSQDHFSLSSYNEQFF.

The chain uses TRBV28 and TRBJ2-3, with 8 bases fitting TRBD2. Germline V lookup: CDR1 MDHEN, CDR2 SYDVKM. CDR3 length: 13 residues. V lost 7 bases, J lost 1 base, and 1 base stayed unmatched. The DNA of the CDR3 is TGTGCCAGCAACGGGGGGGGCACAGATACGCAGTATTTT. Translated, it gives CASNGGGTDTQYF. The whole variable domain, remainder taken from reference TRBV28 and TRBJ2-3, is DVKVTQSSRYLVKRTGEKVFLECVQDMDHENMFWYRQDPGLGLRLIYFSYDVKMKEKGDIPEGYSVSREKKERFSLILESASTNQTSMYLCASNGGGTDTQYFGPGTRLTVL.

The chain is built from TRBV5-5 and TRBJ1-1, with 7 bases lining up with TRBD1. Germline CDR1 reads SGHKS; CDR2 reads YYEKEE (reference sequence). The CDR3 extends over 14 amino acids. V lost 5 bases and J lost 6; bases outside the gene matches: 10. The CDR3 reads CASRNTQGQAEAFF. The CDR3 DNA is TGTGCCAGCAGGAATACACAGGGGCAGGCTGAAGCTTTCTTT. Together with reference TRBV5-5 and TRBJ1-1, the CDR3 gives the full variable domain: DAGVTQSPTHLIKTRGQQVTLRCSPISGHKSVSWYQQVLGQGPQFIFQYYEKEERGRGNFPDRFSARQFPNYSSELNVNALLLGDSALYLCASRNTQGQAEAFFGQGTRLTVV.

The chain has TRBV9 and TRBJ2-6, with D perhaps matching TRBD1 (6 bases). V dropped 2 bases and J dropped 2 bases, with 8 bases sitting between them. The CDR3 covers 15 residues. Germline V gives CDR1 SGDLS, CDR2 YYNGEE. The CDR3 coding sequence is TGTGCCAGCAGCGTCTCAGGGGCTGGGGCCAACGTCCTGACTTTC. Residues: CASSVSGAGANVLTF.

The rearrangement links TRBV7-9 to TRBJ2-1; TRBD2 agrees at 14 bases. This CDR3 contains 17 residues. The V gene end was trimmed by 0 bases and the J gene end by 5 bases; junction bases not matched to a gene: 3. CDR1 and CDR2 from the germline V gene are SEHNR and FQNEAQ (reference sequence). CDR3 loop: CASSLALGLAGDNEQFF. The CDR3, as DNA: TGTGCCAGCAGCTTAGCGTTGGGACTAGCGGGGGACAATGAGCAGTTCTTC.

This chain connects TRBV5-3 to TRBJ1-6; 8 nucleotides agree with TRBD1. TRBV5-3 is placed among ORFs of uncertain function. The V gene end was trimmed by 3 bases and the J gene end by 0 bases; junction bases not matched to a gene: 20. The CDR3 consists of 22 residues. For the CDR3, the DNA is TGTGCCAGAAGCTGGATGAGAGACTCACCTCGGACAGGGAGCTCCTATAATTCACCCCTCCACTTT. Encoded protein: CARSWMRDSPRTGSSYNSPLHF.

A word on this clone: This specimen includes other DNA sequences encoding the same CDR3. The chain is built from TRBV19 and TRBJ1-5; D not certain. Germline values: CDR1 LNHDA, CDR2 SQIVND (reference sequence). The CDR3 is 13 residues long. With 1 base removed from V and 2 bases from J, the gap between germline ends came to 3 bases. The CDR3 protein is CASSIAGNQPQHF. As DNA, the CDR3 is TGTGCCAGTAGTATAGCTGGCAATCAGCCCCAGCATTTT.

V and J are TRBV15 and TRBJ1-3, with D possibly being TRBD1 (6 bases). Looked up from germline, CDR1 is LNHNV and CDR2 is YYDKDF (reference sequence). This CDR3 has 16 residues. The V gene lost 3 bases and the J gene lost 2 bases, with 14 bases spanning the gap. The CDR3 here is CATSSHTPGAGNTIYF. In DNA form, the CDR3 reads TGTGCCACCAGCAGTCATACCCCAGGGGCTGGAAACACCATATATTTT.

The chain carries TRBV19 and TRBJ1-3, with TRBD1 matching over 7 bases. Per the germline V gene, CDR1 is LNHDA and CDR2 is SQIVND (reference sequence). The ends lost 10 bases at V and 3 bases at J; junction bases unmatched: 12. This CDR3 is built from 15 residues. In DNA, the CDR3 is TGTGCCACCCAAGACAGGGCACGGAGTGGAAACACCATATATTTT. Its protein is CATQDRARSGNTIYF.

The chain carries TRBV7-2 and TRBJ2-5, with D maybe TRBD2 (5 bases). The CDR3 runs to 13 residues. Germline CDR1 SGHTA, CDR2 FQGNSA. Trimming pared 1 base from V and 5 bases from J, leaving 8 bases between. The CDR3 reads CASSLGAVETQYF. The CDR3 bases are TGTGCCAGCAGCTTAGGAGCGGTGGAGACCCAGTACTTC.

The chain joins TRBV9 to TRBJ2-3, with D maybe TRBD2 (6 bases). V lost 4 bases, J lost 6 bases, and 18 bases lay in between. Per the germline V gene, CDR1 is SGDLS and CDR2 is YYNGEE. The CDR3 length is 15 residues. The CDR3 bases are TGTGCCAGCAGCCCCTGGGACTCCCAATGGGATACGCAGTATTTT. It codes for CASSPWDSQWDTQYF.

The chain joins TRBV6-6 to TRBJ1-6; 10 bases agree with TRBD1. The CDR3 extends over 14 amino acids. Trimming at V came to 6 bases and at J to 10 bases, leaving 6 bases not matched to a gene. Germline values: CDR1 MNHNY, CDR2 SVGAGI (reference sequence). The CDR3 sequence is CASSQTGGGSPLHF. Written as DNA, the CDR3 is TGTGCCAGCAGCCAGACAGGGGGCGGATCACCCCTCCACTTT.